The sequence of this TCR beta chain was determined in a study of molecular identifiers for immune sequencing clone quantification. Libraries used roughly 18,000 to 1,100,000 sorted naive CD8 T cells and 10%, 30% or 50% RNA input. Sorting was used to obtain naive CD8 T cells (CD8+CD4-CCR7+CD45RA+). Comments on this clonotype: An end of the junction differs from the germline gene, which may be a read error.

Each CDR3 protein gets one entry after TCRdb re-called the PCR reads with MiXCR. The data show 400,000 to 600,000 distinct CDR3 sequences, about 20% seen once. In germline, CDR1 is LNHDA, CDR2 SQIVND (reference sequence). The CDR3 contains 13 residues. Sequences were obtained from naive CD8+ T cells from blood, with Jurkat cell RNA spiked in. Subset: FACS-sorted CD8+CD4-CCR7+CD45RA+ naive T cells. The V gene is TRBV19, the J gene TRBJ2-7, with D perhaps matching TRBD2 (5 bases). The sequence was obtained from a human donor in good health. Some libraries in this study had Jurkat cell RNA spiked in. The CDR3 is CASSIVEGYGQYF. CDR3 DNA: TGTGCCAGTAGTATAGTAGAGGGTTACGGGCAGTACTTC.